This record looks at one TCR beta chain sequence and its context. Original analysis: Amplification with reference gene primers provided the estimates of nucleated cell counts. TCRdb keeps only in-frame clones here, not all; method: immunoSEQ multiplex PCR. The V and J calls and clone size were taken over from that table, and D and trimming were inferred from the DNA. Altogether about 210,000 clones are present, almost 85% being singletons, with the ten largest covering 10% to 15%. The CDR3 is made up of 13 amino acids. V was trimmed by 0 bases and J by 6 bases, leaving 7 bases between them. CDR1 and CDR2 (germline): LGHDT, YNNKEL (reference sequence). The sample belongs to a study of blood T cell repertoires in COVID-19. About the study: Spain, Italy and the United States supplied samples that represented acute and convalescent COVID-19. T cells, B-cell-depleted T cells, or PBMCs supplied cDNA or gDNA.

Input material: peripheral blood. The rearrangement links TRBV3-1 (or the pseudogene TRBV3-2) to TRBJ2-3; D unresolved. The receptor comes from a woman in her thirties or forties with acute or convalescent COVID-19. CDR3 DNA sequence: TGTGCCAGCAGCCAAGATTTGGAGGATACGCAGTATTTT. Its translation is CASSQDLEDTQYF.